This T cell receptor beta chain was observed in a study of cytomegalovirus exposure and HLA in healthy donors. General study findings and limits: Three of the chains that were CMV-associated were confirmed in vitro to be specific for CMV antigens. In a later analysis, 15,000 to 20,000 TCR beta sequences were associated with HLA alleles at 0.05 false discovery rate.

With 60 Vbeta and 13 Jbeta primers, the PCR was carried out. Original analysis: In a later analysis, 80 million to 100 million unique TCR beta chains included roughly 11 million shared by two or more donors. Generated by immunoSEQ multiplex PCR, the TCRdb table keeps only in-frame clones and is missing some. V and J calls and clone size are given by that table; D and trimming were obtained from the DNA. In total, the table holds 65,000 to 80,000 clones. A remark on this clone: Antigen specificity is unknown.

Germline V gene sequence: CDR1 ENHRY, CDR2 SYGVKD. The length of the CDR3 is 16 residues. Trimming took off 2 bases at V and 2 bases at J, with 16 bases between the two ends. The chain couples TRBV10-3 to TRBJ2-7, with D possibly being TRBD1 (6 bases). The sequenced sample consisted of PBMCs. This TCR derives from a man younger than 40 in good health and CMV-seronegative. The DNA of the CDR3 is TGTGCCATCAGTGAGGGCCGGACAGAAGAGGCCTACGAGCAGTACTTC. This encodes CAISEGRTEEAYEQYF.